Presented here are 11 T cell receptor beta chains from one specimen sequenced in a study of blood T cell repertoires in COVID-19. Repertoires were generated with immunoSEQ multiplex PCR, while TCRdb's copy carries only in-frame clones and drops some. This sample has hundreds of thousands of clones, with approximately 79% found just once. Sample: PBMCs or T cells enriched from blood (not recorded which). The origin of the receptors is a man in his thirties or forties with acute COVID-19.

The chain couples TRBV7-2 to TRBJ1-6; possible D gene TRBD1, 5 bases. The V gene's germline CDR1 is SGHTA and CDR2 FQGNSA. Trimming cost V 4 bases and J 1 base, with 8 bases left between them. CDR3 size: 15 residues. This CDR3 is CASSSRGSYNSPLHF. The DNA of the CDR3 is TGTGCCAGCAGCTCAAGGGGATCCTATAATTCACCCCTCCACTTT.

The sample holds one count of this clone. The sample has other DNA sequences that encode this CDR3 too. The chain is built from TRBV7-9 and TRBJ2-7; TRBD1 matches at 10 bases. CDR1 SEHNR and CDR2 FQNEAQ come from the germline V gene (reference sequence). After removal of 5 bases from V and 0 bases from J, the junction contained 4 bases not matched to a gene. The CDR3 is 15 amino acids. This CDR3 reads CASSPGTGDSYEQYV. CDR3 bases: TGTGCCAGCAGCCCCGGGACAGGGGACTCCTACGAGCAGTACGTC.

This chain connects TRBV5-4 to TRBJ1-6, with TRBD1 matching 9 bases. The germline gives CDR1 SGHNT, CDR2 YYREEE (reference sequence). The CDR3 is 16 residues long. After removal of 5 bases from V and 10 bases from J, the junction contained 13 bases not matched to a gene. The CDR3 region is CASRRLRDREYSPLHF. The CDR3 region has the DNA TGTGCCAGCAGGCGACTCCGGGACAGGGAGTACTCACCCCTCCACTTT.

V and J are TRBV28 and TRBJ1-1, with D tentatively TRBD1 (6 bases). CDR1 is MDHEN and CDR2 is SYDVKM in the germline V gene. The V end lost 4 bases, the J end lost 1 base, and 10 bases lay between the germline ends. The length of the CDR3 is 14 residues. In nucleotides, the CDR3 is TGTGCCAGCAGTTCCACAGGGCGGAACACTGAAGCTTTCTTT. Protein sequence: CASSSTGRNTEAFF.

The V gene is TRBV10-1, the J gene TRBJ1-2; D might be TRBD1 (6 bases). The V gene lost 0 bases and the J gene lost 0 bases, with 14 bases spanning the gap. Germline CDR1 WNHNN, CDR2 SYGVQD (reference sequence). CDR3 length: 17 amino acids. DNA of the CDR3: TGCGCCAGCAGTGAGTCCGGGACACCGGCTACTAACTATGGCTACACCTTC. Its protein is CASSESGTPATNYGYTF.

The chain has TRBV6-1 and TRBJ1-1; weak D call: TRBD1 (6 bases). The CDR3 sequence is 15 residues long. V was shortened by 1 base and J by 5 bases, with 14 bases between the two germline ends. Germline values: CDR1 MNHNS, CDR2 SASEGT. CDR3 coding DNA: TGTGCCAGCAGTGAAGGGGGGCTTCGAACAACTGAAGCTTTCTTT. It specifies CASSEGGLRTTEAFF.

Written as DNA, the CDR3 is TGTGCCAGCAGCTTAGCGTCTGCGGGGGGGGGCTATGGCTACACCTTC. This encodes CASSLASAGGGYGYTF. V is TRBV7-2 and J is TRBJ1-2; possible D gene TRBD1, 5 bases. The CDR3 length is 16 residues. Looked up from germline, CDR1 is SGHTA and CDR2 is FQGNSA. Trimming removed 0 bases at V and 4 bases at J, with 15 bases between.

The gene calls are TRBV19 and TRBJ1-2, with 7 bases lining up with TRBD1. The CDR3 loop spans 15 amino acids. Germline V gene data show CDR1 as LNHDA and CDR2 as SQIVND (reference sequence). Trimming removed 6 bases from V and 7 bases from J; junction bases left unmatched: 14. In nucleotides, the CDR3 is TGTGCCAGTAGCGGAGCGACAGGGAGTTTTGTTGGCTACACCTTC. Translation gives CASSGATGSFVGYTF.

The chain employs TRBV19 and TRBJ2-2; TRBD2 is a possible D gene (6 bases). In germline, CDR1 is LNHDA, CDR2 SQIVND (reference sequence). V lost 5 bases to trimming and J lost 6 bases, with 16 bases between them. This CDR3 comprises 15 residues. The CDR3 DNA reads TGTGCCAGTAGTGGCAGAGGGGCGGGGTCCGGGGAGCTGTTTTTT. Amino acids: CASSGRGAGSGELFF.

The V call is TRBV5-1, the J call TRBJ2-3; 9 bases are a match to TRBD2. The V gene's germline CDR1 is SGHRS and CDR2 YFSETQ. J lost 5 bases, V lost 1 base, and 5 bases had no gene match. The CDR3 extends over 15 amino acids. The CDR3 DNA reads TGCGCCAGCAGCTTGTCTAGCGGGGACCGAGATACGCAGTATTTT. Translated: CASSLSSGDRDTQYF.

This chain uses TRBV6-4 with TRBJ2-5; the D gene is possibly TRBD1 (6 bases). This CDR3 is 12 amino acids long. Trimming removed 10 bases at V and 3 bases at J, with 12 bases between. The germline gives CDR1 MRHNA, CDR2 SNTAGT. In DNA form, the CDR3 reads TGTGCCAACGCGACAGGAAAAGAGACCCAGTACTTC. The encoded protein is CANATGKETQYF.